Listed here is a single TCR beta chain. The sample holds a few counts of this clone. Its antigen is still unknown. It has no much larger one-base neighbor in the sample; base qualities were not kept. A single peripheral blood draw of approximately 0.11 L on average was collected from each donor into heparinised tubes. A BD FACSAria II was used to sort naive, central memory, regulatory and stem cell-like memory CD4+ T cells with a panel that included CD45RO, CCR7, CD25, CD127, CD95 and CD27. All sorted populations exceeded 95% purity. PBMCs were separated immediately by Lymphoprep density gradient centrifugation and were stained directly, without being cultured. To minimize batch effects, samples were stained and sorted in pairs, one healthy donor with one patient per experiment. The entire isolated RNA was reverse transcribed using the High Capacity cDNA Reverse Transcription Kit, and thus expressed TCRB transcripts were sequenced. Deep immunoSEQ sequencing was performed on naive, central memory and regulatory T cell samples, with an average of about 4 million total reads per sample. After sorted cells were lysed in RLT buffer, RNA was extracted with DNase-treated RNeasy Micro or Mini kits, with the choice depending on cell number. To prevent cross-contamination, every cell subset was processed on its own, while patient and healthy donor samples were processed together. The immunoSEQ multiplex PCR was used to amplify TCRB sequences from cDNA, generating 87-bp fragments that spanned the CDR3 region. Amplicons were sequenced on the Illumina HiSeq platform. Per the source publication's procedure: Synthetic template baselines were used to correct PCR bias computationally, reads within Hamming distance 2 were collapsed, and singletons that could not be merged were discarded. Reads were aligned to IMGT to assign V, D and J genes, CDR3 length, and insertions or deletions at six rearrangement sites. Clonotype counts were normalized to sorted cell number within each subset before computing true diversity and Gini coefficients with the tcR R package. Repertoire sharing was quantified using the overlap coefficient calculated on TCRB nucleotide sequences. Out-of-frame TCRB sequences from naive cells were analyzed to stand in for the pre-selection repertoire. Not all clones reach the TCRdb copy of this immuneACCESS table, which keeps in-frame sequences only. Checked studies attribute under half of the gap to unresolved V genes and leave the rest unexplained. D and trimming were read from the DNA, whereas the V and J calls and clone size are those reported in that table. The sample records 400,000 to 500,000 clones, around 13% of which are singletons. 0.03% to 0.04% of the sample rests with the top ten.

These data belong to a study of beta chain features in type 1 diabetes listed by TCRdb under 2018. With regard to the full study: Mean age, gender distribution, total cell number and subset yield did not differ between patients and healthy donors. Across all samples, around 100 million sorted cells were examined, and cell number per subset correlated strongly with RNA yield. The study compared the TCRB repertoires of sorted circulating CD4+ T cell subsets in recently diagnosed type 1 diabetes patients with those in matched healthy donors. Naive and central memory subsets were obtained from all 30 or so donors, but regulatory and stem cell-like memory subsets were isolated from only 8 patients and roughly 8 healthy donors. Results and caveats for the whole study, not just this receptor: Type 1 diabetes patients showed a moderate but significant shortening of TCRB CDR3 length in all four CD4+ subsets. Patients with type 1 diabetes made fewer insertions and deleted more nucleotides at VDJ recombination sites, implying thymic rearrangement abnormalities. The naive, central memory and regulatory TCRB repertoires appeared to resemble one another more closely among patients than among healthy donors. Shorter templates might be favored by PCR, yet because patient and control samples were amplified and corrected together, any such skew would affect both groups equally. Because cDNA was sequenced instead of genomic DNA, highly expressing activated cells could be over-represented, though the groups showed no difference in activation or CD3 levels. Because small numbers of individuals were included in the HLA sub-analyses, any influence of HLA type on TCRB rearrangement was left unresolved.

This TCR derives from a man aged 25-45 years in good health. Sequenced: naive CD4+ T cells from blood. The cell subset or site label, read with the paper, signifies: true naive CD4+ T cells.

The nucleotides are TGTGCCAGCACCGAAAGACAGGGGGGCAATCAGCCCCAGCATTTT. This sequence encodes CASTERQGGNQPQHF. This sequence uses TRBV21-1 and TRBJ1-5; TRBD1, the D gene given by the table, was not confirmed from the DNA. TRBV21-1 corresponds to a pseudogene. There are 15 amino acids in the CDR3, from cysteine to phenylalanine inclusive. The entry retains the CDR3 DNA only, 45 bases that are in frame from base 1.